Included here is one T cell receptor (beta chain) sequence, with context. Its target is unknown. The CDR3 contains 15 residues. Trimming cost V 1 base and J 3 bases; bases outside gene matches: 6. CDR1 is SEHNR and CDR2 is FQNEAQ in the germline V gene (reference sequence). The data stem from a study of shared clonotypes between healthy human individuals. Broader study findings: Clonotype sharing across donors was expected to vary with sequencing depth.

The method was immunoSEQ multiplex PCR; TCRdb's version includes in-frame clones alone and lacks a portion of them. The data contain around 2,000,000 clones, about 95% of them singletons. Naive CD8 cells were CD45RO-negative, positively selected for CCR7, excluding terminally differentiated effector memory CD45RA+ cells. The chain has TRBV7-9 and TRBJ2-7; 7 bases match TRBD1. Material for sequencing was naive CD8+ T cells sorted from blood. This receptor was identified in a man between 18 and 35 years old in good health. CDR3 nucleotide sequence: TGTGCCAGCAGCTTAGTCGGGACAGCAATCTACGAGCAGTACTTC. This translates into CASSLVGTAIYEQYF. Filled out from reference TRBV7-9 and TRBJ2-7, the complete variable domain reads DTGVSQNPRHKITKRGQNVTFRCDPISEHNRLYWYRQTLGQGPEFLTYFQNEAQLEKSRLLSDRFSAERPKGSFSTLEIQRTEQGDSAMYLCASSLVGTAIYEQYFGPGTRLTVT.